The 18 T cell receptor beta chains listed next were all sequenced from one sample in a study of T-cell memory formation after mild COVID-19. TCRdb re-derived calls from the 5' RACE reads in MiXCR, one entry per CDR3 protein. The sample consists of approximately 340,000 distinct CDR3 sequences, about 15% of them appearing once. Sequences were obtained from PBMCs or a T cell subset sorted from them (not recorded which). The receptors were gathered from a man younger than 30 who had mild COVID-19 (a few samples of this study predate the infection). Cell type and time point are not known.

CDR3 sequence: CASSPLTGPADTQYF. In DNA form, the CDR3 reads TGCGCCAGCAGCCCACTAACTGGGCCCGCAGATACGCAGTATTTT. This chain joins TRBV5-1 and TRBJ2-3; D remains ambiguous. Trimming left V 4 bases short and J 4 bases short, with 16 bases between. Per germline, CDR1 SGHRS and CDR2 YFSETQ. This CDR3 region has 15 residues.

V and J are TRBV10-3 and TRBJ2-3, with 12 nucleotides matching TRBD1. Germline lookup yields CDR1 ENHRY and CDR2 SYGVKD. The V and J ends lost 6 bases and 2 bases, in that order; junction bases with no gene match: 6. This CDR3 comprises 16 residues. The CDR3 DNA reads as TGTGCCATCAGGACCGGGACAGGGGGCTTCACAGATACGCAGTATTTT. It specifies CAIRTGTGGFTDTQYF.

This clonotype occurred a few times. The chain employs TRBV15 and TRBJ2-1; TRBD1 might be the D (6 bases). Germline V gene lookup returns CDR1 LNHNV and CDR2 YYDKDF (reference sequence). Between the trimmed V and J ends, which lost 5 bases and 9 bases, there was a span of 17 bases. The CDR3 has 14 residues. This CDR3 is CATSPQKAGVEQFF. The CDR3 DNA reads as TGTGCCACCAGCCCCCAGAAGGCAGGGGTTGAGCAGTTCTTC. The complete variable domain, with remaining parts taken from reference TRBV15 and TRBJ2-1, reads DAMVIQNPRYQVTQFGKPVTLSCSQTLNHNVMYWYQQKSSQAPKLLFHYYDKDFNNEADTPDNFQSRRPNTSFCFLDIRSPGLGDTAMYLCATSPQKAGVEQFFGPGTRLTVL.

The rearrangement uses TRBV11-2 and TRBJ2-1; D is ambiguous. CDR1 SGHAT and CDR2 FQNNGV come from the germline V gene. Trimming took 0 bases from V and 10 from J, leaving 13 bases between them. The CDR3 is 14 amino acids. CDR3 loop: CASSLETLHREQFF. For the CDR3, the DNA is TGTGCCAGCAGCTTAGAGACTCTCCATCGGGAGCAGTTCTTC.

The rearrangement joins TRBV12-3 or TRBV12-4 to TRBJ2-3; possibly TRBD1 or TRBD2 for D (5 bases each). Trimming removed 0 bases from V and 4 bases from J, with 8 bases in between. This CDR3 has 14 residues. The CDR3 loop is CASSLAGVPDTQYF. CDR3 DNA: TGTGCCAGCAGTTTAGCGGGGGTCCCAGATACGCAGTATTTT.

This clonotype was detected a few times. The chain combines TRBV5-1 with TRBJ1-1; D is possibly TRBD1 (5 bases). The V and J ends lost 1 base and 1 base respectively, with 8 bases between them. This CDR3 has 14 amino acids. CDR1 is SGHRS and CDR2 is YFSETQ in the germline V gene. DNA of the CDR3: TGCGCCAGCAGCTTGCTGGGGGAGAACACTGAAGCTTTCTTT. The encoded protein is CASSLLGENTEAFF.

J is TRBJ2-7 and V is TRBV27; the D gene is possibly TRBD1 (5 bases). Trimming stripped 3 bases from V and 2 bases from J, with 11 bases between. The CDR3 spans 14 residues. Germline CDR1 MNHEY, CDR2 SMNVEV (reference sequence). In DNA form, the CDR3 reads TGTGCCAGCAGTTTTGGGGCACGAACCTACGAGCAGTACTTC. It yields the protein CASSFGARTYEQYF.

This clonotype was counted many times. V and J are TRBV7-9 and TRBJ2-3; D is undetermined. The CDR3 totals 12 residues. V lost 7 bases, J lost 7 bases, and 12 bases lay in between. Germline-derived CDR1 and CDR2 are SEHNR and FQNEAQ (reference sequence). CDR3 nucleotide sequence: TGTGCCAGCACCACTTCGTACTATACGCAGTATTTT. Translating gives CASTTSYYTQYF.

The rearrangement links TRBV7-2 to TRBJ2-5, with D uncertain. Germline values: CDR1 SGHTA, CDR2 FQGNSA. CDR3 length: 13 residues. Trimming stripped 1 base from V and 5 bases from J, with 8 bases between. The CDR3 loop reads CASSLGFEETQYF. The CDR3 region has the DNA TGTGCCAGCAGCTTAGGGTTCGAGGAGACCCAGTACTTC.

The chain employs TRBV5-1 and TRBJ2-1; the match to TRBD1 covers 10 bases. CDR1 SGHRS and CDR2 YFSETQ come from the germline V gene. The ends lost 4 bases at V and 1 base at J; junction bases unmatched: 5. The CDR3 length is 16 residues. This chain's CDR3 is CASSTGQGTSYNEQFF. Here the CDR3 DNA reads TGCGCCAGCAGCACGGGACAGGGGACTTCCTACAATGAGCAGTTCTTC.

This clonotype was observed a few times. The chain's CDR3 is CASSLTSGVDNEQFF. Written as DNA, the CDR3 is TGCGCCAGCAGCTTGACTAGCGGGGTCGACAATGAGCAGTTCTTC. V usage is TRBV5-1 and J usage is TRBJ2-1, with TRBD2 identical over 10 bases. After removal of 1 base from V and 5 bases from J, the junction contained 3 bases not matched to a gene. Germline-derived CDR1 and CDR2 are SGHRS and YFSETQ. CDR3 length: 15 residues.

This clonotype was counted only a few times. V is TRBV7-2 and J is TRBJ1-5; 8 nucleotides match TRBD1. This CDR3 contains 15 residues. The V gene end was trimmed by 3 bases and the J gene end by 7 bases; junction bases not matched to a gene: 8. CDR1 and CDR2 (germline): SGHTA, FQGNSA. The CDR3 here is CASSFSSGGVQPQHF. CDR3 nucleotides: TGTGCCAGCAGCTTTAGTTCAGGGGGCGTGCAGCCCCAGCATTTT.

This clonotype was seen only a few times. The chain links TRBV10-3 to TRBJ2-2; 7 bases align to TRBD1. Germline V CDR1 and CDR2: ENHRY, SYGVKD. CDR3 size: 15 residues. J was trimmed by 4 bases and V by 5 bases; bases with no gene match: 7. DNA of the CDR3: TGTGCCATCAGTTTAACAGGGGCAGGCACCGGGGAGCTGTTTTTT. This gives the protein CAISLTGAGTGELFF.

The V and J genes are TRBV7-2 and TRBJ1-5; no clear D gene. This CDR3 contains 12 residues. The germline CDR1 and CDR2 sequences are SGHTA and FQGNSA. V was cut by 4 bases and J by 5 bases, with 6 bases left in between. DNA for the CDR3: TGTGCCAGCAGCTGGGGAGATCAGCCCCAGCATTTT. This codes for CASSWGDQPQHF.

This clonotype was counted only a few times. The V call is TRBV20-1, the J call TRBJ2-1; 10 bases map to TRBD2. The V segment lost 0 bases and the J segment 6 bases; nucleotides outside the gene matches: 5. CDR1 is DFQATT and CDR2 is SNEGSKA in the germline V gene (reference sequence). The CDR3 contains 15 residues. CDR3 in amino acids: CSARDRSGGLNEQFF. In DNA form, the CDR3 reads TGCAGTGCTAGAGATCGTAGCGGGGGGCTCAATGAGCAGTTCTTC.

This chain's CDR3 is CASSSLRGNEQYF. As DNA, the CDR3 is TGTGCCAGCAGCTCCCTTCGGGGTAACGAGCAGTACTTC. The chain recombines TRBV7-2 with TRBJ2-7; tentative D call: TRBD2 (5 bases). V lost 4 bases, J lost 5 bases, and 12 bases lay in between. Germline CDR1 SGHTA, CDR2 FQGNSA. The CDR3 runs to 13 residues.

This clonotype has more than one count but fewer than ten. V gene TRBV19 combines with J gene TRBJ2-4, with 11 positions matching TRBD1. Per germline, CDR1 LNHDA and CDR2 SQIVND (reference sequence). Trimming removed 6 bases from V and 0 bases from J; junction bases left unmatched: 13. The CDR3 spans 19 residues. CDR3 coding DNA: TGTGCCAGTAGACATGGACAGGGGGCTACCGTTTTAGCCAAAAACATTCAGTACTTC. Translation gives CASRHGQGATVLAKNIQYF.

The chain joins TRBV7-2 to TRBJ2-1, with TRBD2 matching 16 bases. This CDR3 has 19 residues. Germline V gives CDR1 SGHTA, CDR2 FQGNSA. V lost 3 bases and J lost 4; bases outside the gene matches: 9. The CDR3 loop reads CASSFPGLAGGPSYNEQFF. The CDR3, as DNA: TGTGCCAGCAGCTTTCCGGGACTAGCGGGGGGGCCGAGTTACAATGAGCAGTTCTTC.